Listed below are T cell receptor beta chains from one sample, sequenced in a study of OX40 agonist ivuxolimab in advanced cancers. TCRdb keeps only in-frame clones here, not all; method: immunoSEQ multiplex PCR. The table lists approximately 74,000 clones, 85% to 95% of them singletons, with 0.32% in the top ten. Specimen: CD4+ or CD8+ T cells sorted from blood, collected in a trial of the OX40 agonist ivuxolimab. The source is an adult with an advanced solid tumor such as melanoma, head and neck, liver or kidney cancer. The CDR3 runs from the conserved cysteine through the conserved F or W. Each record gives: D gene, J gene, clone size, V gene, CDR3 protein, CDR3 DNA. D genes are given only for firm matches. Size tells how often a clone was seen (once, few, many) or the class of an expanded clone, and some rows leave it out.

>.|TRBJ1-2|.|TRBV19
CASSTSGLYGYTF
TGTGCCAGTAGTACCTCGGGGCTCTATGGCTACACCTTC
>.|TRBJ2-3|.|TRBV13
CASSDQVPFPADTQYF
TGTGCCAGCAGTGATCAAGTCCCCTTCCCGGCAGATACGCAGTATTTT
>.|TRBJ2-1|.|TRBV7-2
CASSLGEYNEQFF
TGTGCCAGCAGCTTGGGGGAATACAATGAGCAGTTCTTC
>.|TRBJ2-1|once|TRBV4-3
CASSQEALGSYNEQFF
TGCGCCAGCAGCCAAGAGGCCCTCGGATCCTACAATGAGCAGTTCTTC
>.|TRBJ2-5|.|TRBV7-2
CASSLNSAGNQETQYF
TGTGCCAGCAGCTTAAATTCGGCGGGGAACCAAGAGACCCAGTACTTC
>.|TRBJ2-2|.|TRBV4-1
CASSQEGLTARELFF
TGCGCCAGCAGCCAAGAGGGCCTCACGGCGCGGGAGCTGTTTTTT
>.|TRBJ2-7|.|TRBV4-1
CASSPTWGPASAYEQYF
TGCGCCAGCAGCCCAACCTGGGGCCCTGCTAGCGCTTACGAGCAGTACTTC
>.|TRBJ2-5|.|TRBV30
CAWSILVQETQYF
TGTGCCTGGAGTATACTAGTTCAAGAGACCCAGTACTTC
>.|TRBJ1-3|.|TRBV28
CASSSQSGTRGNTIYF
TGTGCCAGCAGTTCCCAATCCGGGACGAGAGGAAACACCATATATTTT
>.|TRBJ1-1|once|TRBV9
CASSSPHRDGRTEAFF
TGTGCCAGCAGTTCTCCCCACAGGGACGGAAGGACTGAAGCTTTCTTT
>.|TRBJ1-4|.|TRBV27
CASSSYRATNEKLFF
TGTGCCAGCAGTTCTTACAGGGCAACTAATGAAAAACTGTTTTTT
>.|TRBJ2-1|once|TRBV13
CASSPRRDSTYNEQFF
TGTGCCAGCAGCCCCCGGCGGGATAGTACCTACAATGAGCAGTTCTTC
>.|TRBJ1-5|.|TRBV5-1
CASSLGSGGQPQHF
TGCGCCAGCAGCTTGGGGAGTGGGGGTCAGCCCCAGCATTTT
>TRBD1|TRBJ2-7|.|TRBV18
CASSPPGQGNEQYF
TGTGCCAGCTCACCACCGGGACAGGGGAACGAGCAGTACTTC
>.|TRBJ2-6|.|TRBV5-1
CASSLSGSGANVLTF
TGCGCCAGCAGCTTGTCGGGCTCTGGGGCCAACGTCCTGACTTTC
>TRBD1|TRBJ2-1|.|TRBV19
CASSNWTGASYNEQFF
TGTGCCAGTAGTAACTGGACAGGAGCATCCTACAATGAGCAGTTCTTC
>TRBD2|TRBJ2-7|.|TRBV18
CASSRGLAEAYEQYF
TGTGCCAGCTCCCGGGGACTAGCGGAAGCCTACGAGCAGTACTTC
>TRBD1|TRBJ2-7|.|TRBV10-3
CAISAAGTGSYEQYF
TGTGCCATCAGTGCCGCCGGGACAGGGTCCTACGAGCAGTACTTC
>.|TRBJ2-2|.|TRBV5-1
CASSLDRGSPKRNTGELFF
TGCGCCAGCAGCTTGGATCGGGGCAGCCCAAAAAGGAACACCGGGGAGCTGTTTTTT
>.|TRBJ2-2|.|TRBV15
CATSRDEKAGGAGELFF
TGTGCCACCAGCAGAGATGAAAAGGCAGGGGGGGCCGGGGAGCTGTTTTTT
>.|TRBJ1-2|.|TRBV27
CASSSYVGRNYGYTF
TGTGCCAGCAGTTCCTATGTGGGGCGCAACTATGGCTACACCTTC
>TRBD2|TRBJ2-5|once|TRBV4-3
CASSQDRSSGRAQETQYF
TGCGCCAGCAGCCAAGATCGAAGTAGCGGGAGGGCCCAAGAGACCCAGTACTTC
>.|TRBJ2-5|.|TRBV18
CASSQGNQETQYF
TGTGCCAGCTCACAGGGGAACCAAGAGACCCAGTACTTC
>TRBD1|TRBJ2-1|.|TRBV5-6
CASSLGAGGYEQFF
TGTGCCAGCAGCTTGGGGGCAGGGGGCTATGAGCAGTTCTTC
>TRBD2|TRBJ2-3|.|TRBV30
CAWSVTGGATDTQYF
TGTGCCTGGAGTGTGACGGGGGGAGCCACAGATACGCAGTATTTT
>TRBD1|TRBJ1-5|.|TRBV18
CATQGQLNQPQHF
TGTGCCACCCAGGGACAGCTCAATCAGCCCCAGCATTTT
>.|TRBJ1-5|.|TRBV7-2
CASSLMGPVSNQPQHF
TGTGCCAGCAGCTTAATGGGTCCCGTTAGCAATCAGCCCCAGCATTTT
>TRBD1|TRBJ1-2|once|TRBV28
CASSQGGYGYTF
TGTGCCAGCAGTCAGGGGGGGTATGGCTACACCTTC
>.|TRBJ2-1|.|TRBV5-1
CASSLDDRPYNEQFF
TGCGCCAGCAGCTTGGATGACAGGCCCTACAATGAGCAGTTCTTC
>TRBD1|TRBJ2-1|.|TRBV5-4
CASSLGADRAYNEQFF
TGTGCCAGCAGCTTGGGGGCGGACAGGGCCTACAATGAGCAGTTCTTC
>.|TRBJ2-1|.|TRBV11-2
CASTELGGGHYNEQFF
TGTGCCAGCACCGAGTTAGGGGGGGGACACTACAATGAGCAGTTCTTC
>.|TRBJ1-4|.|TRBV30
CAWSVGYGGGSTNEKLFF
TGTGCCTGGAGTGTTGGTTACGGGGGCGGTTCAACTAATGAAAAACTGTTTTTT
>.|TRBJ2-2|.|TRBV28
CASGITNTGELFF
TGTGCCAGTGGGATCACGAACACCGGGGAGCTGTTTTTT
>TRBD1|TRBJ2-7|.|TRBV6-6
CASSPGTAPYEQYF
TGTGCCAGCAGTCCCGGGACAGCTCCCTACGAGCAGTACTTC
>TRBD1|TRBJ1-1|.|TRBV6-5
CASRAGAGGLAFF
TGTGCCAGCAGGGCCGGGGCAGGGGGTTTGGCTTTCTTT
>.|TRBJ2-5|.|TRBV27
CASRGTVQGTQYF
TGTGCCAGCAGAGGAACAGTCCAGGGGACCCAGTACTTC
>.|TRBJ1-1|.|TRBV5-1
CASSFDPNYNTEAFF
TGCGCCAGCAGCTTTGACCCCAATTATAACACTGAAGCTTTCTTT
>.|TRBJ2-2|.|TRBV2
CASRRETGELFF
TGTGCCAGCAGAAGGGAAACCGGGGAGCTGTTTTTT
>TRBD2|TRBJ2-1|.|TRBV5-1
CASSLEAGIHNEQFF
TGCGCCAGCAGCTTGGAAGCGGGGATTCACAATGAGCAGTTCTTC
>.|TRBJ2-7|.|TRBV20-1
CSWGPPYEQYF
TGCTCCTGGGGGCCACCCTACGAGCAGTACTTC
>TRBD1|TRBJ2-3|.|TRBV19
CASTRTGGWDTQYF
TGTGCCAGTACCAGGACAGGGGGCTGGGATACGCAGTATTTT
>.|TRBJ1-1|.|TRBV30
CAWTLDGHSTEAFF
TGTGCCTGGACCTTAGACGGCCATTCTACTGAAGCTTTCTTT
>.|TRBJ2-7|once|TRBV28
CASTQQGPSYEQYF
TGTGCCAGCACCCAACAGGGACCCTCCTACGAGCAGTACTTC
>.|TRBJ1-1|.|TRBV19
CASSPNQQVPNTEAFF
TGTGCCAGTAGCCCGAACCAACAGGTTCCAAACACTGAAGCTTTCTTT
>TRBD1|TRBJ2-2|once|TRBV7-8
CASSPDRANTGELFF
TGTGCCAGCAGCCCGGACAGGGCAAACACCGGGGAGCTGTTTTTT
>.|TRBJ2-3|.|TRBV27
CASRISVASTDTQYF
TGTGCCAGCAGAATCTCGGTTGCTAGCACAGATACGCAGTATTTT
>.|TRBJ2-3|.|TRBV9
CASSVWADTQYF
TGTGCCAGCAGCGTATGGGCAGATACGCAGTATTTT
>.|TRBJ2-7|.|TRBV18
CASSPGISYEQYF
TGTGCCAGCTCCCCGGGAATTAGTTACGAGCAGTACTTC
>.|TRBJ2-1|once|TRBV7-9
CASSPRDYNEQFF
TGTGCCAGCAGCCCTCGGGACTACAATGAGCAGTTCTTC
>.|TRBJ1-1|.|TRBV5-1
CASSLFPGNTEAFF
TGCGCCAGCAGCTTGTTTCCAGGCAACACTGAAGCTTTCTTT
>TRBD2|TRBJ2-1|once|TRBV6-6
CASKTSGGAYNEQFF
TGTGCCAGCAAGACTAGCGGGGGGGCATACAATGAGCAGTTCTTC
>TRBD1|TRBJ1-1|few|TRBV7-9
CASSLEMTGGRKAEAFF
TGTGCCAGCAGCTTAGAGATGACAGGGGGCCGAAAGGCTGAAGCTTTCTTT
>.|TRBJ2-5|.|TRBV5-5
CASSLNQETQYF
TGTGCCAGCAGCTTGAACCAAGAGACCCAGTACTTC